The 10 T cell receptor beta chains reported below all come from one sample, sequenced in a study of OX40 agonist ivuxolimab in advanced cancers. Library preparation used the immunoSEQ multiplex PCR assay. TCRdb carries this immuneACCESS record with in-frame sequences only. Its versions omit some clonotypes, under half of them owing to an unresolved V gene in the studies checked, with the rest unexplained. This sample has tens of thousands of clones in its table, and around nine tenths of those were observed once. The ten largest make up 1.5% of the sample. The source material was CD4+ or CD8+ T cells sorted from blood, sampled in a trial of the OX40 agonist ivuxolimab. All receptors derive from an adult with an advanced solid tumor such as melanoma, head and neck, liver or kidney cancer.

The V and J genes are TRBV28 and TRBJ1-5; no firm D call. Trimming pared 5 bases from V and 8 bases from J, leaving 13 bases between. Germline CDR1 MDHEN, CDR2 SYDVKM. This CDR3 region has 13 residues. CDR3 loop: CASSRTGGKPQHF. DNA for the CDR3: TGTGCCAGCAGTCGGACCGGTGGGAAGCCCCAGCATTTT.

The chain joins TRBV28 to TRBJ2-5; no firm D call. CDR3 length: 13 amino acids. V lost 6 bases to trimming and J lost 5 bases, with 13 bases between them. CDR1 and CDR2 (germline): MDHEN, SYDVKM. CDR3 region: CASSPVATETQYF. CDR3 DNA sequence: TGTGCCAGCAGCCCTGTGGCTACCGAGACCCAGTACTTC.

The CDR3 DNA is TGTGCCAGTAGTATTCAGTTCAACTCCTACGAGCAGTACTTC. Its translation is CASSIQFNSYEQYF. The chain recombines TRBV19 with TRBJ2-7; D not resolved. V was cut by 3 bases and J by 0 bases, with 9 bases left in between. The length of the CDR3 is 14 residues. Germline V gene lookup returns CDR1 LNHDA and CDR2 SQIVND (reference sequence).

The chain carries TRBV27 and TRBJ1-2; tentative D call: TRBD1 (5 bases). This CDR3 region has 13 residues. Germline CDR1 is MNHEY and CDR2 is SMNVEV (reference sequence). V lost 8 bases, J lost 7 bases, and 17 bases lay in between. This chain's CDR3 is CASLDRDLGGYTF. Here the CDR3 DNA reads TGTGCCAGCCTCGACCGGGACTTAGGTGGCTACACCTTC.

The DNA of the CDR3 is TGCGCCAGCAGCCCCCTATCCGGGAGGGAGGGTGAGCAGTTCTTC. Translating gives CASSPLSGREGEQFF. The chain links TRBV5-1 to TRBJ2-1; 8 bases align to TRBD2. In germline, CDR1 is SGHRS, CDR2 YFSETQ. The J segment lost 9 bases and the V segment lost 4 bases, leaving 12 bases of the junction unmatched. The CDR3 sequence is 15 residues long.

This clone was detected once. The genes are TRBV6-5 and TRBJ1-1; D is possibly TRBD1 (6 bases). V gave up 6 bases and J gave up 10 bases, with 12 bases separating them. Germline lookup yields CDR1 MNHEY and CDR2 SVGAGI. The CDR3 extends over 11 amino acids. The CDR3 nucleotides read TGTGCCAGCAGCACTTACAGGGTAGCTTTCTTT. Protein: CASSTYRVAFF.

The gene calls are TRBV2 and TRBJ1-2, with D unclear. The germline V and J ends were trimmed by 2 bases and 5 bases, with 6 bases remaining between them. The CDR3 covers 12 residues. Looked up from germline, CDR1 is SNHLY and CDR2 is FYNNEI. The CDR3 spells CASSEYEYGYTF. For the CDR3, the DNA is TGTGCCAGCAGTGAATATGAGTATGGCTACACCTTC.

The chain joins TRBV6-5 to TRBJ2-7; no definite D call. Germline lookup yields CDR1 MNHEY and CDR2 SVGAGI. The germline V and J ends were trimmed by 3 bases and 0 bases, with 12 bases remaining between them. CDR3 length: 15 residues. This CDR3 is CASSYSLDSSYEQYF. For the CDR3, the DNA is TGTGCCAGCAGTTATTCTCTGGATAGCTCCTACGAGCAGTACTTC.

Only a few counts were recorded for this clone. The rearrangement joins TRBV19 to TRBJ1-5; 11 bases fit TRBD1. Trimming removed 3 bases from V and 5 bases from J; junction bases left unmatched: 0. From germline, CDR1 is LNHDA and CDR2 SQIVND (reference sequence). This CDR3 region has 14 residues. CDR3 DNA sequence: TGTGCCAGTAGTATGGGACAGGGGGATCAGCCCCAGCATTTT. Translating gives CASSMGQGDQPQHF. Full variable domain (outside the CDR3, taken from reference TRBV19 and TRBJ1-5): DGGITQSPKYLFRKEGQNVTLSCEQNLNHDAMYWYRQDPGQGLRLIYYSQIVNDFQKGDIAEGYSVSREKKESFPLTVTSAQKNPTAFYLCASSMGQGDQPQHFGDGTRLSIL.

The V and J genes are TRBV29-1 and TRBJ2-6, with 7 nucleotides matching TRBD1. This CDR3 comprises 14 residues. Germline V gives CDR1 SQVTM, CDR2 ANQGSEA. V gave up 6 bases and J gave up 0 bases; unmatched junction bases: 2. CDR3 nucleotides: TGCAGCGTGGGGACAGACTCTGGGGCCAACGTCCTGACTTTC. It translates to CSVGTDSGANVLTF.